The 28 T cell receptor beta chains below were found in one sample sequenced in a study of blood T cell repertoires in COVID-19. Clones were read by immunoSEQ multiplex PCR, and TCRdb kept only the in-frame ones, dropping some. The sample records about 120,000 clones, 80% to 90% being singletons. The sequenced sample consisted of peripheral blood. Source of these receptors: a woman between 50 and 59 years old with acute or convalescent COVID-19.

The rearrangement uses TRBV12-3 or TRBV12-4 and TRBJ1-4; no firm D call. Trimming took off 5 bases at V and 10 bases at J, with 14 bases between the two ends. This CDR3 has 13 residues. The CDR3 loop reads CASSPLLTGKLFF. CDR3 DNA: TGTGCCAGCAGTCCGCTCTTGACGGGAAAACTGTTTTTT.

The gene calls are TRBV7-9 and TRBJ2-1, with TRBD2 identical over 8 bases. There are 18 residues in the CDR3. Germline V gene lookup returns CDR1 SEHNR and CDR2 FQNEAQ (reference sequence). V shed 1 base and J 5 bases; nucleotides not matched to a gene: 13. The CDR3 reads CASSLESSSGGLNNEQFF. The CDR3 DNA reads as TGTGCCAGCAGCTTAGAGTCGAGCAGCGGGGGCTTAAACAATGAGCAGTTCTTC. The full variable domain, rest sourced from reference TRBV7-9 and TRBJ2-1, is DTGVSQNPRHKITKRGQNVTFRCDPISEHNRLYWYRQTLGQGPEFLTYFQNEAQLEKSRLLSDRFSAERPKGSFSTLEIQRTEQGDSAMYLCASSLESSSGGLNNEQFFGPGTRLTVL.

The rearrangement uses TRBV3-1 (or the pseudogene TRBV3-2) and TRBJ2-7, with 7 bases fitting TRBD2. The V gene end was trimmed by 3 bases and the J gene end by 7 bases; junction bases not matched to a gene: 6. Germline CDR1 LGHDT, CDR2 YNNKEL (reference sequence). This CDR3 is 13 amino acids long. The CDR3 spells CASSQGGVREQYF. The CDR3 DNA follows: TGTGCCAGCAGCCAGGGAGGGGTGAGGGAGCAGTACTTC.

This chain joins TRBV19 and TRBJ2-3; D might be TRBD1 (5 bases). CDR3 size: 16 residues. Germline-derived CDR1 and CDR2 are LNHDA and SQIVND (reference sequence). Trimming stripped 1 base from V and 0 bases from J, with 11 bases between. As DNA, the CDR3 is TGTGCCAGTAGTATAGGGACACAACGGAGCACAGATACGCAGTATTTT. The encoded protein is CASSIGTQRSTDTQYF.

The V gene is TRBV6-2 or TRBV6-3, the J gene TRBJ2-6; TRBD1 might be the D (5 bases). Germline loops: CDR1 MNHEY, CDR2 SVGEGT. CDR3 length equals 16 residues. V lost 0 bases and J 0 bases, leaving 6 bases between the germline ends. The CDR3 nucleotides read TGTGCCAGCAGTTACTCTGGGGCCTCTGGGGCCAACGTCCTGACTTTC. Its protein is CASSYSGASGANVLTF.

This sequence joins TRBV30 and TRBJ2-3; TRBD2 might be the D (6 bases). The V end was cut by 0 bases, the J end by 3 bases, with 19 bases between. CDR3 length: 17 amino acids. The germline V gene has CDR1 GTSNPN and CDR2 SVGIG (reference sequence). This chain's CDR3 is CAWSVPLGGGETDTQYF. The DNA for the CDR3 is TGTGCCTGGAGTGTACCTTTGGGGGGAGGTGAGACAGATACGCAGTATTTT.

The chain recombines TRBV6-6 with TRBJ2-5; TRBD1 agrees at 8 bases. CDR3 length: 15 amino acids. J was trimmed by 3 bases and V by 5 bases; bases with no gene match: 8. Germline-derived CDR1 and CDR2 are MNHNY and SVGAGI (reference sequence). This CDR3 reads CASSPGQGREETQYF. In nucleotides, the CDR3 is TGTGCCAGCAGTCCTGGACAGGGTAGGGAAGAGACCCAGTACTTC.

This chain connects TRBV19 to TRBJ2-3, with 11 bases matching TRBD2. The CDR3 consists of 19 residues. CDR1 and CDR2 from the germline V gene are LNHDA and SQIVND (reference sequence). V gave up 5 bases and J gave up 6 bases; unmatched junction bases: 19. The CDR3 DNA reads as TGTGCCAGTAGTCTAGTCCCTGGTGGGACTAGCGGAAGAGGGGATACGCAGTATTTT. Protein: CASSLVPGGTSGRGDTQYF.

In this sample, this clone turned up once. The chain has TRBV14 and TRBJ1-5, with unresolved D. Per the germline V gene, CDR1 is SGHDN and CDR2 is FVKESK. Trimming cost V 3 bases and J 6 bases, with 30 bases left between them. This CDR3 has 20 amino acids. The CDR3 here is CASSQMRAPGRDCVGQPQHF. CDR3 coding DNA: TGTGCCAGCAGCCAGATGAGGGCCCCGGGAAGAGATTGTGTCGGTCAGCCCCAGCATTTT.

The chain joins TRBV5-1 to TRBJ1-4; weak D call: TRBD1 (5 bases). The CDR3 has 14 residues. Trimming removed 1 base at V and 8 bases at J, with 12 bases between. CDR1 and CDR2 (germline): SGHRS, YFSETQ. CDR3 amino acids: CASSLYRSEEKLFF. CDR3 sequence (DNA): TGCGCCAGCAGCTTGTACAGGTCCGAGGAAAAACTGTTTTTT.

CDR3 residues: CASRFRGPSQPQHF. The CDR3 coding sequence is TGTGCCAGCAGGTTCAGGGGACCGTCACAGCCCCAGCATTTT. J is TRBJ1-5 and V is TRBV11-2; tentatively, D is TRBD1 (6 bases). Germline CDR1 and CDR2: SGHAT and FQNNGV. V lost 6 bases to trimming and J lost 7 bases, with 16 bases between them. The CDR3 sequence is 14 residues long.

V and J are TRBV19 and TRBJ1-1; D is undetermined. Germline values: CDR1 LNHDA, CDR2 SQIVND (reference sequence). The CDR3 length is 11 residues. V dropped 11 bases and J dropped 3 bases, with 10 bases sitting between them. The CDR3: CASRADTEAFF. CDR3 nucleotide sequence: TGTGCCTCGAGGGCAGACACTGAAGCTTTCTTT.

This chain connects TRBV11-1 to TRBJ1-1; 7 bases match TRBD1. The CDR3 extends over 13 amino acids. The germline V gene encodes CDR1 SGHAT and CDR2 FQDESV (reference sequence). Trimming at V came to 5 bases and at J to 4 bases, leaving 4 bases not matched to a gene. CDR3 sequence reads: CASSRDRITEAFF. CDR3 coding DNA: TGTGCCAGCAGCCGGGACAGAATCACTGAAGCTTTCTTT.

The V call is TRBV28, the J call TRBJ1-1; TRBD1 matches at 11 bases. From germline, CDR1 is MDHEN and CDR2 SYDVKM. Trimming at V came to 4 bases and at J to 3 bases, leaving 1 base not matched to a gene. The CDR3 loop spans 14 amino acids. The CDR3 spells CASSSGQGDTEAFF. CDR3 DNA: TGTGCCAGCAGTTCGGGACAGGGGGACACTGAAGCTTTCTTT.

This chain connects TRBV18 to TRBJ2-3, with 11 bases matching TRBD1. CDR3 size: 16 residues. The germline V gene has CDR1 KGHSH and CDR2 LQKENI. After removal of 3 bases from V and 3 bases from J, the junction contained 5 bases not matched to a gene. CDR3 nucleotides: TGTGCCAGCTCACCCCGGACAGGGGGCCCAACAGATACGCAGTATTTT. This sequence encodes CASSPRTGGPTDTQYF.

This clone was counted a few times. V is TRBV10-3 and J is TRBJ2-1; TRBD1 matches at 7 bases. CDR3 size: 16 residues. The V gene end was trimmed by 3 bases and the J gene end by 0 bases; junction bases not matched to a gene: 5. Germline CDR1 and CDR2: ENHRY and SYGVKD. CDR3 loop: CAISDRTGSSYNEQFF. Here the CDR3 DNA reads TGTGCCATCAGTGATCGGACAGGCAGCTCCTACAATGAGCAGTTCTTC.

CDR3 protein: CASSHGGRGQFF. The CDR3 DNA is TGTGCCAGCAGCCATGGAGGGAGAGGGCAGTTCTTC. The chain links TRBV7-2 to TRBJ2-1, with a possible D match to TRBD2 (6 bases). CDR1 is SGHTA and CDR2 is FQGNSA in the germline V gene. Trimming took 5 bases from V and 12 from J, leaving 14 bases between them. The CDR3 contains 12 residues.

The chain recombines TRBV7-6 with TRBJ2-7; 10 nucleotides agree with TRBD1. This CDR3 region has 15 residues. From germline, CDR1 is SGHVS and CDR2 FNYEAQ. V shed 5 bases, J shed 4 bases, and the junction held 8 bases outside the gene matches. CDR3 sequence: CASSDVLDRGYEQYF. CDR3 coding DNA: TGTGCCAGCAGCGATGTTTTGGACAGGGGGTACGAGCAGTACTTC. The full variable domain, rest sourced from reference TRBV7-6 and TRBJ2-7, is GAGVSQSPRYKVTKRGQDVALRCDPISGHVSLYWYRQALGQGPEFLTYFNYEAQQDKSGLPNDRFSAERPEGSISTLTIQRTEQRDSAMYRCASSDVLDRGYEQYFGPGTRLTVT.

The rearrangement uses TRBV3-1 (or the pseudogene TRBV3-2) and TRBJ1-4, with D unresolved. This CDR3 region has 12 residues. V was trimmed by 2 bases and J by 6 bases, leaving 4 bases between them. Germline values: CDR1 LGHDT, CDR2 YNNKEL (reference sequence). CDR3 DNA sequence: TGTGCCAGCAGCCAATACTATGAAAAACTGTTTTTT. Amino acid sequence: CASSQYYEKLFF.

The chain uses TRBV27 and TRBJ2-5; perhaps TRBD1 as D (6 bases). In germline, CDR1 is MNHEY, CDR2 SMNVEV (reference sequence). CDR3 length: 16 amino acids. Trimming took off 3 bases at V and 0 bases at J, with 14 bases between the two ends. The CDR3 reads CASSFPGTKYQETQYF. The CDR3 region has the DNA TGTGCCAGCAGTTTCCCAGGGACAAAGTACCAAGAGACCCAGTACTTC.

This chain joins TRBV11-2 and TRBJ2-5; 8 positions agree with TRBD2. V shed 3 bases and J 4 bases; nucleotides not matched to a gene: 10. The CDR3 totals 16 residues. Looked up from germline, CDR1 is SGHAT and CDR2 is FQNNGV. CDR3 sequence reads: CASSFLSGGPVETQYF. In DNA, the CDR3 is TGTGCCAGCAGCTTTCTGTCGGGAGGGCCGGTAGAGACCCAGTACTTC.

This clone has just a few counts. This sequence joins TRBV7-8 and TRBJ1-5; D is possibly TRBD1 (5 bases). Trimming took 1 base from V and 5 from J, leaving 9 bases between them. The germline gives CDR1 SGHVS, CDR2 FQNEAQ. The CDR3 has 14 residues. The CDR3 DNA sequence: TGTGCCAGCAGCTTAGAGGGGTCCGATCAGCCCCAGCATTTT. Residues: CASSLEGSDQPQHF.

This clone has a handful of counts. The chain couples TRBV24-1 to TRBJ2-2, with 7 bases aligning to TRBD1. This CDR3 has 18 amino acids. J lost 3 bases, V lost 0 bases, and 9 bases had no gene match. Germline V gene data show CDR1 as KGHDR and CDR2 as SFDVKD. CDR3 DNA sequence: TGTGCCACCAGTGATTTGCCTAACCGGGACAGCTACACCGGGGAGCTGTTTTTT. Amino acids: CATSDLPNRDSYTGELFF.

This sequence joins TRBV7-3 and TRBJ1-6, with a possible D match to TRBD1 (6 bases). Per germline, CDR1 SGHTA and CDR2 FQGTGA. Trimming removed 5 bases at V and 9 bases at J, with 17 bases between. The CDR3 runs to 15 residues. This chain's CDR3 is CASSEQGIPSSPLHF. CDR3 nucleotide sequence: TGTGCCAGCAGCGAGCAGGGGATCCCTAGTTCACCCCTCCACTTT. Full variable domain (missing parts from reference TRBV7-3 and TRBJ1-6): GAGVSQTPSNKVTEKGKYVELRCDPISGHTALYWYRQSLGQGPEFLIYFQGTGAADDSGLPNDRFFAVRPEGSVSTLKIQRTERGDSAVYLCASSEQGIPSSPLHFGNGTRLTVT.

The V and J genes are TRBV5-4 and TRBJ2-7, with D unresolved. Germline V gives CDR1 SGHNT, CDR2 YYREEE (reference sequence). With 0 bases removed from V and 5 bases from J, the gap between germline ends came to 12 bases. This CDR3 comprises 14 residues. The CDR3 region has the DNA TGTGCCAGCAGCTTGGGGGCCAAGCAGGACGAGCAGTACTTC. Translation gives CASSLGAKQDEQYF.

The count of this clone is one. The CDR3, as DNA: TGTGCCACAGGAGGGCCCAACTCCTATAATTCACCCCTCCACTTT. It yields the protein CATGGPNSYNSPLHF. The chain carries TRBV6-5 and TRBJ1-6; D is uncertain. Germline CDR1 reads MNHEY; CDR2 reads SVGAGI. The CDR3 is made up of 15 amino acids. The V and J ends lost 10 bases and 0 bases respectively, with 13 bases between them.

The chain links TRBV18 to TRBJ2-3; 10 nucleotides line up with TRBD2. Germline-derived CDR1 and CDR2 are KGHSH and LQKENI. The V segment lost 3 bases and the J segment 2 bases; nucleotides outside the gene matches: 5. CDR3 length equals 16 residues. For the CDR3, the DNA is TGTGCCAGCTCACCTTGGACTAGCGGAAACACAGATACGCAGTATTTT. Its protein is CASSPWTSGNTDTQYF. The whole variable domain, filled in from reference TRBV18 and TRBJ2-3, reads NAGVMQNPRHLVRRRGQEARLRCSPMKGHSHVYWYRQLPEEGLKFMVYLQKENIIDESGMPKERFSAEFPKEGPSILRIQQVVRGDSAAYFCASSPWTSGNTDTQYFGPGTRLTVL.

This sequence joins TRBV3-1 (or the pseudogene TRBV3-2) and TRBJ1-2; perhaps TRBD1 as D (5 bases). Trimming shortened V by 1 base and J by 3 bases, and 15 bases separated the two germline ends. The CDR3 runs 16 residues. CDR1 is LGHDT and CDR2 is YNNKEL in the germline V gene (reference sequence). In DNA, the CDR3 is TGTGCCAGCAGCCAAGGGTTAGGGTTAGGGGACTATGGCTACACCTTC. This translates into CASSQGLGLGDYGYTF.